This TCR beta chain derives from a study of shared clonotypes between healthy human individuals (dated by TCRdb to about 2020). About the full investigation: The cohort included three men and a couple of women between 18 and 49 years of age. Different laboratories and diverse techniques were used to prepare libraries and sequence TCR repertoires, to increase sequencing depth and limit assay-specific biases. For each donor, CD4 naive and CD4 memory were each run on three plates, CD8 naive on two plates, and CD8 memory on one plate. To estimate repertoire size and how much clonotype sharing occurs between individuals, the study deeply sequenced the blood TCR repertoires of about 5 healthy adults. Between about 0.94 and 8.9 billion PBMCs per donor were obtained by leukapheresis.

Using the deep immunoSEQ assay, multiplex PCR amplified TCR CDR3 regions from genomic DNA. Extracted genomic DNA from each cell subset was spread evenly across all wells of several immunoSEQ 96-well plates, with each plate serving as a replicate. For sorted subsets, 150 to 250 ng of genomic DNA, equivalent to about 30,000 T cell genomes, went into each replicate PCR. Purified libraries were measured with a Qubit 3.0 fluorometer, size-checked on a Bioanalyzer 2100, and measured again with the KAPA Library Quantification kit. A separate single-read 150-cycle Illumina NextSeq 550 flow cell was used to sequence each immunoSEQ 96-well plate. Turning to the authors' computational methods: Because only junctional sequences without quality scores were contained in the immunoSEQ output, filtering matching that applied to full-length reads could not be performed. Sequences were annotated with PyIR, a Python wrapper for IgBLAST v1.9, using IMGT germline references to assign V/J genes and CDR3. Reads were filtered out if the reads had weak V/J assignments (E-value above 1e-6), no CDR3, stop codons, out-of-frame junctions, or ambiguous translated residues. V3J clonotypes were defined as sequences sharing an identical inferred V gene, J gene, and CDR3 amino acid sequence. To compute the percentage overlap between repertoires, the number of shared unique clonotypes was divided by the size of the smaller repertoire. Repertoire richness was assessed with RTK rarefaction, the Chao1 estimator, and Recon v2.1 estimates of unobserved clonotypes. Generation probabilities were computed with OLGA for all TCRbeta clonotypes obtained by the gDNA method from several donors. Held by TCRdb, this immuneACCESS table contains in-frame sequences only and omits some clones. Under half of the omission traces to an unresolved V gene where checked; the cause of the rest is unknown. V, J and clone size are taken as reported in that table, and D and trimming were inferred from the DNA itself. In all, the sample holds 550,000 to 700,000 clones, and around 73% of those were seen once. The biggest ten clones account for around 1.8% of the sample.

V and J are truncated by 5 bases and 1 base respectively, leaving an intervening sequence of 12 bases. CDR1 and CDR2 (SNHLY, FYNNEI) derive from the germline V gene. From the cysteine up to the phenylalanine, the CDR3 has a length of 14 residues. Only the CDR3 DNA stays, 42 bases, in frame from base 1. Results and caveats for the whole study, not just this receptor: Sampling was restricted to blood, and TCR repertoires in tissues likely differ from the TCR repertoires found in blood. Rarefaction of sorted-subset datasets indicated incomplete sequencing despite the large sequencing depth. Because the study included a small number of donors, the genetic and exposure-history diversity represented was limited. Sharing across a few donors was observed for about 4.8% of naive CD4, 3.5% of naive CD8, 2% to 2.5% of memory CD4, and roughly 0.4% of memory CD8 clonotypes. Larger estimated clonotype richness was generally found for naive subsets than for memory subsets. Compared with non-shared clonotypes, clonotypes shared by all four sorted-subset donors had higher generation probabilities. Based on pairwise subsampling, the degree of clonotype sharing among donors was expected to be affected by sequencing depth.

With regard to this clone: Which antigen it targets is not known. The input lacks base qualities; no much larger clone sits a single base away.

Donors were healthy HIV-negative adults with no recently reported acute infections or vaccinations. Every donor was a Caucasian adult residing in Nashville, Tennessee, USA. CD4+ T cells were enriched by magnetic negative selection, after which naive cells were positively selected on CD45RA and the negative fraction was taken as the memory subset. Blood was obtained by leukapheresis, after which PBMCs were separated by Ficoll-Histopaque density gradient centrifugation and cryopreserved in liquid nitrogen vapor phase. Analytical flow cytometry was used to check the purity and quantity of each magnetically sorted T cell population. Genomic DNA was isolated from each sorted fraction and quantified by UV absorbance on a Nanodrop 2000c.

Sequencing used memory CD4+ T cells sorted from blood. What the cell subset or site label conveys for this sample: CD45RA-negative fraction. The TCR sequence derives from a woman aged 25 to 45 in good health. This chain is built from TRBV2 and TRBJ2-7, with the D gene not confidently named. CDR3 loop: CASSKEKNSYEQYF. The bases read TGTGCCAGCAGTAAGGAAAAGAATTCCTACGAGCAGTACTTC.